This T cell receptor beta chain is drawn from a study of blood T cell repertoires in COVID-19. Authors' methods: Nucleated cell counts were estimated from reference gene primer amplification. Measured with immunoSEQ multiplex PCR; TCRdb has only the in-frame clones, and not every one. The V and J calls and clone size are taken from that table; D and trimming were inferred from the DNA. This sample has around 200,000 clones, with 80% to 90% found just once. Input material: PBMCs or T cells enriched from blood (not recorded which). The origin of this receptor is a man aged 25-45 years who had recovered from COVID-19.

CDR3 region: CASSKYTGQAYEQYF. The CDR3, as DNA: TGCGCCAGCAGCAAATATACGGGACAGGCCTACGAGCAGTACTTC. V and J are TRBV4-1 and TRBJ2-7; 8 positions match TRBD1. Germline CDR1 and CDR2: MGHRA and YSYEKL. J gave up 2 bases and V 5 bases, and 8 bases lay outside the gene matches. CDR3 length: 15 amino acids.